The 22 T cell receptor beta chains below come from one sample, sequenced in a study of blood T cell repertoires in COVID-19 (dated by TCRdb to 2020 to 2022). Library preparation used the immunoSEQ multiplex PCR assay. In TCRdb, the immuneACCESS table is reduced to in-frame sequences with V and J assigned. These tables do not hold every clone; where another copy was compared, an unresolved V gene accounts for under half, and the others remain unexplained. Present in this sample are under 250,000 clones, around four fifths of which were seen just once. The ten largest clones add up to around 5.5% of the sample. The sequencing sample was made of peripheral blood. The origin of the receptors is a woman aged 55-70 years who had recovered from COVID-19.

V and J are TRBV6-2 or TRBV6-3 and TRBJ2-2, with D unclear. This CDR3 region has 13 residues. The germline gives CDR1 MNHEY, CDR2 SVGEGT. V lost 5 bases and J 1 base, leaving 5 bases between the germline ends. CDR3 in amino acids: CASSHKNTGELFF. Here the CDR3 DNA reads TGTGCCAGCAGTCACAAGAACACCGGGGAGCTGTTTTTT.

This chain links TRBV9 with TRBJ1-6; maybe TRBD1 (6 bases). The CDR3 is 14 amino acids. Trimming pared 0 bases from V and 7 bases from J, leaving 8 bases between. Germline V gives CDR1 SGDLS, CDR2 YYNGEE. CDR3 sequence: CASSVDRENSPLHF. CDR3 nucleotides: TGTGCCAGCAGCGTAGACAGGGAAAATTCACCCCTCCACTTT.

In this sample, this clone turned up a few times. Other DNA sequences within the sample encode an identical CDR3. This rearrangement joins TRBV18 to TRBJ1-4; the D gene is possibly TRBD1 (6 bases). V lost 3 bases and J 5 bases, leaving 10 bases between the germline ends. Germline CDR1 reads KGHSH; CDR2 reads LQKENI. The CDR3 is made up of 14 amino acids. The CDR3 bases are TGTGCCAGCTCACCCCAGGGGTCAAATGAAAAACTGTTTTTT. Its protein product is CASSPQGSNEKLFF.

This chain joins TRBV24-1 and TRBJ1-3, with a weak D call TRBD1 (5 bases). The germline CDR1 and CDR2 sequences are KGHDR and SFDVKD. Trimming left V 1 base short and J 0 bases short, with 9 bases between. The CDR3 totals 16 residues. The CDR3 nucleotides read TGTGCCACCAGTGATTTTCAGGGTCTCTCTGGAAACACCATATATTTT. This gives the protein CATSDFQGLSGNTIYF.

The chain combines TRBV30 with TRBJ2-7, with D uncertain. Germline assignment: CDR1 GTSNPN and CDR2 SVGIG (reference sequence). There are 12 residues in the CDR3. The V gene lost 6 bases and the J gene lost 0 bases, with 9 bases spanning the gap. DNA of the CDR3: TGTGCCTGCCGACGGAGCTCCTACGAGCAGTACTTC. Translated: CACRRSSYEQYF.

The rearrangement joins TRBV7-2 to TRBJ2-7; 7 positions agree with TRBD2. With V trimmed by 0 bases and J by 5 bases, 1 base remained unmatched. The CDR3 covers 13 residues. Looked up from germline, CDR1 is SGHTA and CDR2 is FQGNSA. In nucleotides, the CDR3 is TGTGCCAGCAGCTTAGCCAGCGGGGACGAGCAGTACTTC. Protein product: CASSLASGDEQYF.

The V call is TRBV11-3, the J call TRBJ2-2; 8 nucleotides match TRBD2. The CDR3 totals 18 residues. The germline CDR1 and CDR2 sequences are SGHNT and YENEEA. Unmatched junction bases numbered 13, after V lost 3 bases and J lost 4 bases. The chain's CDR3 is CASSLGTSVFLGTGELFF. CDR3 bases: TGTGCCAGCAGCTTGGGGACTAGTGTGTTTTTGGGCACCGGGGAGCTGTTTTTT.

The J gene is TRBJ1-3, the V gene TRBV6-1; the D is unclear. The CDR3 consists of 17 residues. Trimming removed 2 bases from V and 0 bases from J, with 14 bases in between. Germline CDR1 MNHNS, CDR2 SASEGT. The CDR3, as DNA: TGTGCCAGCAGTGAAAGACTTTATCTCAGCTCTGGAAACACCATATATTTT. This codes for CASSERLYLSSGNTIYF.

The CDR3 nucleotides read TGTGCCAGCAGCTCTTCTAGCGGGGGCAGGGCAGATACGCAGTATTTT. As protein: CASSSSSGGRADTQYF. This chain uses TRBV7-2 with TRBJ2-3; TRBD2 matches 10 bases. The CDR3 is 16 residues long. V gave up 4 bases and J gave up 4 bases; unmatched junction bases: 8. Germline V lookup: CDR1 SGHTA, CDR2 FQGNSA.

The chain is built from TRBV7-6 and TRBJ2-7, with D maybe TRBD1 (6 bases). Trimming took off 4 bases at V and 0 bases at J, with 16 bases between the two ends. CDR3 length equals 16 residues. Germline V gene sequence: CDR1 SGHVS, CDR2 FNYEAQ. In DNA form, the CDR3 reads TGTGCCAGCAGCTCAAAACACGACAGGAGCTCCTACGAGCAGTACTTC. It encodes CASSSKHDRSSYEQYF.

The V gene is TRBV9, the J gene TRBJ1-1; a weak D match, TRBD1 (5 bases). This CDR3 has 14 amino acids. The ends were cut back, 3 bases at V and 4 bases at J, with 13 bases in the middle. Germline V CDR1 and CDR2: SGDLS, YYNGEE. The CDR3 bases are TGTGCCAGCAGCGCCGCTGGGGGGGTCACTGAAGCTTTCTTT. It encodes CASSAAGGVTEAFF. Complete variable domain (other parts from reference TRBV9 and TRBJ1-1): DSGVTQTPKHLITATGQRVTLRCSPRSGDLSVYWYQQSLDQGLQFLIQYYNGEERAKGNILERFSAQQFPDLHSELNLSSLELGDSALYFCASSAAGGVTEAFFGQGTRLTVV.

The J gene is TRBJ1-4, the V gene TRBV2; D not resolved. In germline, CDR1 is SNHLY, CDR2 FYNNEI. The CDR3 totals 13 residues. V was pared by 8 bases and J by 8 bases, with 15 bases between. CDR3 protein: CASRRWIGEKLFF. The CDR3 DNA reads TGTGCCAGCCGGCGGTGGATTGGGGAAAAACTGTTTTTT.

The rearrangement uses TRBV7-9 and TRBJ2-7, with 8 bases lining up with TRBD2. V was pared by 5 bases and J by 0 bases, with 6 bases of the junction left unmatched. The germline V gene has CDR1 SEHNR and CDR2 FQNEAQ (reference sequence). This CDR3 comprises 15 residues. In DNA, the CDR3 is TGTGCCAGCAGCGTAAGCGGGGGACCCTCCTACGAGCAGTACTTC. The encoded protein is CASSVSGGPSYEQYF. The whole variable domain, remainder taken from reference TRBV7-9 and TRBJ2-7, is DTGVSQNPRHKITKRGQNVTFRCDPISEHNRLYWYRQTLGQGPEFLTYFQNEAQLEKSRLLSDRFSAERPKGSFSTLEIQRTEQGDSAMYLCASSVSGGPSYEQYFGPGTRLTVT.

CDR3 sequence reads: CASSHGPRGGDADTQYF. Here the CDR3 DNA reads TGTGCCAGCAGTCACGGCCCGCGCGGGGGAGATGCAGATACGCAGTATTTT. The chain links TRBV6-2 or TRBV6-3 to TRBJ2-3; 7 bases fit TRBD2. Trimming at V came to 5 bases and at J to 4 bases, leaving 15 bases not matched to a gene. Germline values: CDR1 MNHEY, CDR2 SVGEGT. The length of the CDR3 is 17 residues.

J is TRBJ2-3 and V is TRBV7-3; D is perhaps TRBD1 (5 bases). CDR1 and CDR2 from the germline V gene are SGHTA and FQGTGA. Deletions cut 5 bases from V and 0 bases from J, with 21 bases between. The CDR3 spans 18 residues. The CDR3: CASSPRFQGPSSTDTQYF. The CDR3 coding sequence is TGTGCCAGCAGCCCCCGGTTTCAGGGTCCTTCTAGCACAGATACGCAGTATTTT.

This chain connects TRBV10-3 to TRBJ2-2, with D hard to call. V was clipped by 2 bases and J by 4 bases, with 11 bases between them. The CDR3 is 15 residues long. CDR1 and CDR2 from the germline V gene are ENHRY and SYGVKD. DNA for the CDR3: TGTGCCATCAGTGAGCTTGGGCCTGGCACCGGGGAGCTGTTTTTT. This sequence encodes CAISELGPGTGELFF.

This chain uses TRBV5-6 with TRBJ2-7; D unresolved. CDR1 is SGHDT, CDR2 YYEEEE, per germline. The CDR3 covers 12 residues. Trimming shortened V by 1 base and J by 4 bases, and 6 bases separated the two germline ends. For the CDR3, the DNA is TGTGCCAGCAGCTTGCGAGCGTACGAGCAGTACTTC. Protein sequence: CASSLRAYEQYF.

The genes are TRBV7-3 and TRBJ2-2; 11 nucleotides agree with TRBD2. The CDR3 loop spans 18 amino acids. V lost 5 bases to trimming and J lost 4 bases; unmatched junction nucleotides: 12. Germline loops: CDR1 SGHTA, CDR2 FQGTGA. In DNA, the CDR3 is TGTGCCAGCAGCCCAATAGTAGCGGGGGGGCCTGGCACCGGGGAGCTGTTTTTT. It encodes CASSPIVAGGPGTGELFF.

In this sample, this clone turned up once. The J gene is TRBJ1-4, the V gene TRBV6-4, with D perhaps matching TRBD1 (5 bases). The CDR3 spans 16 residues. Germline values: CDR1 MRHNA, CDR2 SNTAGT. Trimming removed 8 bases at V and 11 bases at J, with 27 bases between. The CDR3 sequence is CASYNDGQGGAQKLFF. The CDR3 bases are TGTGCCAGCTACAACGATGGGCAGGGAGGCGCTCAGAAACTGTTTTTT.

This clone was detected a few times. The gene calls are TRBV5-3 and TRBJ1-5; D might be TRBD1 (5 bases). TRBV5-3 is an ORF for which the function is uncertain. The CDR3 runs 13 residues. With 3 bases removed from V and 7 bases from J, the gap between germline ends came to 11 bases. CDR3 coding DNA: TGTGCCAGAAGCTCCCAGGGCAGCCAGCCCCAGCATTTT. It translates to CARSSQGSQPQHF.

The chain couples TRBV10-3 to TRBJ1-4, with D hard to call. In germline, CDR1 is ENHRY, CDR2 SYGVKD. V was pared by 2 bases and J by 7 bases, with 17 bases between. The CDR3 is made up of 16 amino acids. The CDR3 sequence is CAISEEGLRSGEKLFF. The CDR3 coding sequence is TGTGCCATCAGTGAGGAGGGTTTAAGGTCCGGTGAAAAACTGTTTTTT.

The chain has TRBV6-1 and TRBJ2-7, with 9 bases identical to TRBD2. CDR1 is MNHNS and CDR2 is SASEGT in the germline V gene. The CDR3 is made up of 15 amino acids. Trimming took 2 bases from V and 4 from J; bases not matched to a gene: 6. CDR3 in amino acids: CASSESSGGWYEQYF. CDR3 bases: TGTGCCAGCAGTGAAAGTAGCGGGGGATGGTACGAGCAGTACTTC.